Listed below are T cell receptor beta chains from one sample, sequenced in a study of T cells in Graves' hyperthyroidism and ophthalmopathy. TCRdb re-derived calls from the multiplex PCR reads in MiXCR, one entry per CDR3 protein. The top ten hold 35% to 50% of the sample, which has around 370,000 distinct CDR3 sequences, approximately 18% seen once. Material for sequencing was blood. The receptors were gathered from a man younger than 35 with Graves' ophthalmopathy. Both conserved end residues are part of each CDR3. The order of the fields is V gene, D gene, clone size, J gene, CDR3 protein, CDR3 DNA. A D gene is named only where the DNA matches it firmly. Clone size is not always given. Where it is, it says once, few, many or a class for expanded clones.

v_call: TRBV18
d_call: -
clone_size: many
j_call: TRBJ2-5
cdr3_aa: CASSPVLQETQYF
cdr3_nt: TGTGCCAGCTCACCGGTTCTACAAGAGACCCAGTACTTC

v_call: TRBV20-1
d_call: -
clone_size: -
j_call: TRBJ1-1
cdr3_aa: CSVLKQEGGTEAFF
cdr3_nt: TGCAGTGTTCTGAAACAGGAGGGGGGCACTGAAGCTTTCTTT

v_call: TRBV12-3/TRBV12-4
d_call: TRBD1
clone_size: few
j_call: TRBJ2-7
cdr3_aa: CASRLSQGREQYF
cdr3_nt: TGTGCCAGCAGGTTATCACAGGGGAGAGAGCAGTACTTC

v_call: TRBV4-1
d_call: TRBD1
clone_size: few
j_call: TRBJ2-7
cdr3_aa: CASSQDGTGVYEQYF
cdr3_nt: TGCGCCAGCAGCCAGGACGGGACAGGAGTCTACGAGCAGTACTTC

v_call: TRBV6-1
d_call: -
clone_size: few
j_call: TRBJ1-3
cdr3_aa: CASSEPGVGGNTIYF
cdr3_nt: TGTGCCAGCAGTGAGCCAGGGGTGGGAGGAAACACCATATATTTT

v_call: TRBV24-1
d_call: TRBD2
clone_size: few
j_call: TRBJ2-5
cdr3_aa: CATSDLKPQRGNQETQYF
cdr3_nt: TGTGCCACCAGTGATTTGAAGCCCCAGCGGGGGAACCAAGAGACCCAGTACTTC

v_call: TRBV4-1
d_call: -
clone_size: -
j_call: TRBJ1-3
cdr3_aa: CASSQDHTGPVGNTIYF
cdr3_nt: TGCGCCAGCAGCCAGGACCATACAGGGCCTGTCGGAAACACCATATATTTT

v_call: TRBV6-1
d_call: -
clone_size: few
j_call: TRBJ1-5
cdr3_aa: CASNTDRNSNQPQHF
cdr3_nt: TGTGCCAGCAATACCGACAGGAACAGCAATCAGCCCCAGCATTTT

v_call: TRBV5-1
d_call: -
clone_size: many
j_call: TRBJ1-1
cdr3_aa: CASSLGSVMNTEAFF
cdr3_nt: TGCGCCAGCAGCTTGGGGTCCGTCATGAACACTGAAGCTTTCTTT

v_call: TRBV3-1
d_call: TRBD1
clone_size: few
j_call: TRBJ1-4
cdr3_aa: CASSRKVGTGVEKLFF
cdr3_nt: TGTGCCAGCAGCCGGAAGGTCGGGACAGGGGTTGAAAAACTGTTTTTT

v_call: TRBV27
d_call: TRBD1
clone_size: -
j_call: TRBJ2-3
cdr3_aa: CASSLFGQGADTQYF
cdr3_nt: TGTGCCAGCAGTTTATTTGGCCAGGGGGCAGATACGCAGTATTTT

v_call: TRBV2
d_call: TRBD2
clone_size: -
j_call: TRBJ2-3
cdr3_aa: CASTLRRSSGRTSTDTQYF
cdr3_nt: TGTGCCAGCACCTTACGGCGTTCTAGCGGGAGAACTAGCACAGATACGCAGTATTTT

v_call: TRBV29-1
d_call: TRBD1
clone_size: -
j_call: TRBJ1-1
cdr3_aa: CSAVSLDRGAEAFF
cdr3_nt: TGCAGCGCCGTCTCCCTCGACAGGGGGGCTGAAGCTTTCTTT

v_call: TRBV25-1
d_call: TRBD1
clone_size: -
j_call: TRBJ2-7
cdr3_aa: CASTQPGQGPYEQYF
cdr3_nt: TGTGCCAGCACCCAACCGGGACAGGGGCCCTACGAGCAGTACTTC

v_call: TRBV20-1
d_call: -
clone_size: many
j_call: TRBJ1-2
cdr3_aa: CSARNSGRYGYTF
cdr3_nt: TGCAGTGCTAGAAATTCAGGGAGGTACGGCTACACCTTC

v_call: TRBV18
d_call: -
clone_size: many
j_call: TRBJ1-1
cdr3_aa: CASSLTVGPNTEAFF
cdr3_nt: TGTGCCAGCTCACTGACGGTAGGCCCCAACACTGAAGCTTTCTTT

v_call: TRBV11-2
d_call: TRBD1
clone_size: many
j_call: TRBJ2-1
cdr3_aa: CASSSGTGNYNEQFF
cdr3_nt: TGTGCCAGCAGCTCGGGGACAGGGAACTACAATGAGCAGTTCTTC

v_call: TRBV5-6
d_call: -
clone_size: few
j_call: TRBJ2-3
cdr3_aa: CASSFLGPASTDTQYF
cdr3_nt: TGTGCCAGCAGCTTCTTGGGCCCGGCTAGCACAGATACGCAGTATTTT

v_call: TRBV2
d_call: -
clone_size: many
j_call: TRBJ2-7
cdr3_aa: CASRKIPDRTYEQYF
cdr3_nt: TGTGCCAGCAGAAAAATCCCGGACAGAACCTACGAGCAGTACTTC

v_call: TRBV6-1
d_call: -
clone_size: few
j_call: TRBJ2-5
cdr3_aa: CASSEALQETQYF
cdr3_nt: TGTGCCAGCAGTGAGGCGCTCCAAGAGACCCAGTACTTC

v_call: TRBV12-3/TRBV12-4
d_call: -
clone_size: many
j_call: TRBJ2-5
cdr3_aa: CASSPGQGGGETQYF
cdr3_nt: TGTGCCAGCAGTCCAGGACAGGGAGGGGGGGAGACCCAGTACTTC

v_call: TRBV4-1
d_call: TRBD1
clone_size: -
j_call: TRBJ1-4
cdr3_aa: CASSRGQGAATTNEKLFF
cdr3_nt: TGCGCCAGCAGCCGGGGACAGGGGGCCGCAACGACTAATGAAAAACTGTTTTTT

v_call: TRBV11-1
d_call: -
clone_size: many
j_call: TRBJ2-1
cdr3_aa: CASSSLLGQLNEQFF
cdr3_nt: TGTGCCAGCAGCTCTCTTCTTGGACAGCTCAATGAGCAGTTCTTC

v_call: TRBV9
d_call: -
clone_size: few
j_call: TRBJ2-5
cdr3_aa: CASSSDGIQETQYF
cdr3_nt: TGTGCCAGCAGCTCCGACGGGATACAAGAGACCCAGTACTTC

v_call: TRBV6-1
d_call: -
clone_size: many
j_call: TRBJ1-6
cdr3_aa: CASKRGSNSPLHF
cdr3_nt: TGTGCCAGCAAACGAGGGTCGAATTCACCCCTCCACTTT

v_call: TRBV6-5
d_call: -
clone_size: many
j_call: TRBJ1-2
cdr3_aa: CASSYSRESNYGYTF
cdr3_nt: TGTGCCAGCAGTTACTCTCGGGAGTCTAACTATGGCTACACCTTC

v_call: TRBV27
d_call: -
clone_size: many
j_call: TRBJ1-1
cdr3_aa: CASSADGGGNTEAFF
cdr3_nt: TGTGCCAGCAGTGCGGACGGTGGGGGGAACACTGAAGCTTTCTTT

v_call: TRBV7-8
d_call: -
clone_size: many
j_call: TRBJ1-2
cdr3_aa: CASSLGMRAGYTF
cdr3_nt: TGTGCCAGCAGCTTAGGGATGAGGGCGGGCTACACCTTC

v_call: TRBV11-2
d_call: TRBD1
clone_size: -
j_call: TRBJ1-2
cdr3_aa: CASSQTGGGYGYTF
cdr3_nt: TGTGCCAGCAGCCAGACAGGGGGAGGATATGGCTACACCTTC

v_call: TRBV11-2
d_call: -
clone_size: many
j_call: TRBJ2-1
cdr3_aa: CASSPSLLAFEQFF
cdr3_nt: TGTGCCAGCAGCCCATCTCTTCTAGCGTTTGAGCAGTTCTTC

v_call: TRBV18
d_call: -
clone_size: many
j_call: TRBJ1-4
cdr3_aa: CASSPEGNEKLFF
cdr3_nt: TGTGCCAGCTCACCCGAGGGTAATGAAAAACTGTTTTTT

v_call: TRBV7-2
d_call: TRBD1
clone_size: -
j_call: TRBJ1-2
cdr3_aa: CASRSRQGTPYGYTF
cdr3_nt: TGTGCCAGCAGATCCCGACAGGGGACTCCATATGGCTACACCTTC

v_call: TRBV3-1
d_call: TRBD1
clone_size: many
j_call: TRBJ2-7
cdr3_aa: CASSQPGTVSYEQYF
cdr3_nt: TGTGCCAGCAGCCAGCCCGGGACAGTCTCCTACGAGCAGTACTTC

v_call: TRBV20-1
d_call: -
clone_size: many
j_call: TRBJ2-7
cdr3_aa: CSAPRDTAYEQYF
cdr3_nt: TGCAGTGCCCCCCGGGACACCGCCTACGAGCAGTACTTC

v_call: TRBV7-9
d_call: TRBD1
clone_size: -
j_call: TRBJ1-1
cdr3_aa: CASSSGQGGLLAEAFF
cdr3_nt: TGTGCCAGCAGCTCCGGACAGGGGGGTCTTTTGGCTGAAGCTTTCTTT

v_call: TRBV5-1
d_call: -
clone_size: many
j_call: TRBJ1-5
cdr3_aa: CASRVSANQPQHF
cdr3_nt: TGCGCCAGCAGAGTGAGTGCCAATCAGCCCCAGCATTTT

v_call: TRBV2
d_call: -
clone_size: -
j_call: TRBJ1-2
cdr3_aa: CASKLTPGAGYTF
cdr3_nt: TGTGCCAGCAAACTCACCCCGGGGGCTGGCTACACCTTC

v_call: TRBV7-3
d_call: TRBD1
clone_size: many
j_call: TRBJ2-1
cdr3_aa: CASSLKFETGWNEQFF
cdr3_nt: TGTGCCAGCAGCTTAAAGTTTGAGACAGGGTGGAATGAGCAGTTCTTC

v_call: TRBV12-3/TRBV12-4
d_call: -
clone_size: many
j_call: TRBJ1-1
cdr3_aa: CASSLIGPLNTEAFF
cdr3_nt: TGTGCCAGCAGTTTAATCGGTCCGTTGAACACTGAAGCTTTCTTT

v_call: TRBV11-2
d_call: -
clone_size: -
j_call: TRBJ2-6
cdr3_aa: CASISVHESGANVLTF
cdr3_nt: TGTGCCAGCATTTCCGTACATGAGTCTGGGGCCAACGTCCTGACTTTC

v_call: TRBV25-1
d_call: TRBD2
clone_size: -
j_call: TRBJ2-3
cdr3_aa: CASSATGGSTDTQYF
cdr3_nt: TGTGCCAGCAGCGCCACGGGGGGTAGCACAGATACGCAGTATTTT

v_call: TRBV12-3/TRBV12-4
d_call: TRBD2
clone_size: -
j_call: TRBJ2-5
cdr3_aa: CATSDPGTRASEIQYF
cdr3_nt: TGTGCCACCAGTGATCCCGGGACTAGAGCCTCAGAGATCCAGTACTTC

v_call: TRBV11-3
d_call: -
clone_size: many
j_call: TRBJ2-1
cdr3_aa: CASSLGLSSYNEQFF
cdr3_nt: TGTGCCAGCAGCTTGGGTTTAAGCTCCTACAATGAGCAGTTCTTC

v_call: TRBV6-1
d_call: -
clone_size: -
j_call: TRBJ1-2
cdr3_aa: CASSERAGEGGYTF
cdr3_nt: TGTGCCAGCAGTGAAAGGGCGGGGGAGGGTGGCTACACCTTC